This T cell receptor (beta chain) was captured in a study of blood T cell repertoires in COVID-19. This CDR3 has 16 amino acids. Germline V gives CDR1 SGHNT, CDR2 YYREEE (reference sequence). J gave up 5 bases and V 1 base, and 8 bases lay outside the gene matches. This clone was seen only once. Method: immunoSEQ multiplex PCR; TCRdb's copy keeps in-frame clones and lacks some. The sample carries roughly 200,000 clones, roughly four fifths recorded once. This sequence was found in a human donor in a cohort sampled during active COVID-19. The sequenced sample consisted of peripheral blood. The chain carries TRBV5-4 and TRBJ2-7; 11 bases are shared with TRBD1. The DNA for the CDR3 is TGTGCCAGCAGCTTGATGGTCGGGACAGGGGGGGACGAGCAGTACTTC. Protein product: CASSLMVGTGGDEQYF.